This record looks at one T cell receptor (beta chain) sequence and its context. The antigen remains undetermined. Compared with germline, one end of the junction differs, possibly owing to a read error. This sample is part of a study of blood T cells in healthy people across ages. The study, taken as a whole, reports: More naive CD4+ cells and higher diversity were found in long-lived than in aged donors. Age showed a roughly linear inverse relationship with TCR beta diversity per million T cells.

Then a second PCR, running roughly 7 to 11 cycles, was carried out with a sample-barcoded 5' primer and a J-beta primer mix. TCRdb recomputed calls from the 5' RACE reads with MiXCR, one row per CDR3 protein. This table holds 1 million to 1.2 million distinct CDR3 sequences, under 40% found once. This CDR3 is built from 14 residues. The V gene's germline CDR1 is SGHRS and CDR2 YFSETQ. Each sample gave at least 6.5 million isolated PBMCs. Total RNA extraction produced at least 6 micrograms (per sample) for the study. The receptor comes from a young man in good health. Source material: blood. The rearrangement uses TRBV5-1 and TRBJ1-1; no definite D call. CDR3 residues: CASSLVALNAEAFF. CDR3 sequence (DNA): TGCGCCAGCAGCTTGGTTGCCCTGAACGCTGAAGCTTTCTTT.